The clone carrying this T cell receptor beta chain was seen only a few times. Germline lookup yields CDR1 SEHNR and CDR2 FQNEAQ (reference sequence). The CDR3 consists of 13 residues. With V trimmed by 4 bases and J by 3 bases, 3 bases remained unmatched. Time point in this sample: newly diagnosed GD, antithyroid drugs for less than 3 months. Researchers made the TCR library from RNA that was extracted from PBMCs. This sample was taken from a study of regulatory T cells in long-lasting Graves disease. For TCR beta, libraries came from iRepertoire HTBI primers and Arm-PCR of CDR3 regions. Using its own MiXCR run on the multiplex PCR reads, TCRdb lists one record per CDR3 protein. This sample yields 500,000 to 700,000 distinct CDR3 sequences, of which 15% to 20% are seen a single time; 18% belongs to the top ten. These data also featured in a second study, about T cells in Graves' hyperthyroidism and ophthalmopathy.

This receptor was obtained from a woman in her 30s with Graves disease. The V call is TRBV7-9, the J call TRBJ2-7, with 7 bases matching TRBD1. Sequences were derived from peripheral blood mononuclear cells (PBMCs), sampled at new diagnosis, from a patient treated with antithyroid drugs. For the CDR3, the DNA is TGTGCCAGCAGCTGGGACAGCTTCTACGAGCAGTACTTC. Amino acid sequence: CASSWDSFYEQYF.